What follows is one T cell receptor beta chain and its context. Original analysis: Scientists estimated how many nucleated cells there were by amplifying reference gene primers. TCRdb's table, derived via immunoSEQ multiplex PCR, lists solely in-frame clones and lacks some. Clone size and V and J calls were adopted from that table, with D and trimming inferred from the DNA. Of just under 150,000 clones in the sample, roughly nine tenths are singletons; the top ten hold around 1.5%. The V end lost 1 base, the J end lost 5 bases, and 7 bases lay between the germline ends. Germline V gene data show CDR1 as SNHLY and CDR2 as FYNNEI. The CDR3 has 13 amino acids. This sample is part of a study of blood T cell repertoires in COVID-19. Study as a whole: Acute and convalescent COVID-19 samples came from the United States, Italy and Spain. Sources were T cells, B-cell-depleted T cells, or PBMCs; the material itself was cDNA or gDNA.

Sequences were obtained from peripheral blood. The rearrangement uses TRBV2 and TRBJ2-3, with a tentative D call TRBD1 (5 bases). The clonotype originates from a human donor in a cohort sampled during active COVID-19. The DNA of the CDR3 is TGTGCCAGCAGTGAAGGGCAGGGAGATACGCAGTATTTT. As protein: CASSEGQGDTQYF.